Below, 27 T cell receptor beta chains from the same sample are listed, as sequenced in a study of T cells after yellow fever vaccination. TCRdb redid the calling of the 5' RACE reads with MiXCR, one entry per CDR3 protein. The table has about 320,000 distinct CDR3 sequences, about 4.5% seen once. The sequences come from PBMCs, collected 15 days after the yellow fever booster vaccination. These receptors originate from a man younger than 35 who received the YFV17D yellow fever vaccine.

This sequence joins TRBV7-8 and TRBJ2-7; 8 bases map to TRBD1. CDR1 and CDR2 (germline): SGHVS, FQNEAQ. The length of the CDR3 is 14 residues. Trimming at V came to 4 bases and at J to 0 bases, leaving 2 bases not matched to a gene. CDR3 in amino acids: CASSWTGSSYEQYF. As DNA, the CDR3 is TGTGCCAGCAGCTGGACAGGGAGCTCCTACGAGCAGTACTTC.

The V and J genes are TRBV4-3 and TRBJ1-1, with D perhaps TRBD1 (5 bases). V was cut by 0 bases and J by 1 base, with 9 bases left in between. The CDR3 extends over 15 amino acids. From germline, CDR1 is LGHNA and CDR2 YSLEER. The CDR3 region is CASSQDRQGNTEAFF. For the CDR3, the DNA is TGCGCCAGCAGCCAAGATAGGCAGGGGAACACTGAAGCTTTCTTT.

This clonotype was counted ten times or more. This rearrangement joins TRBV7-2 to TRBJ1-2, with D tentatively TRBD1 (6 bases). There are 14 residues in the CDR3. V lost 3 bases and J 1 base, leaving 9 bases between the germline ends. CDR1 and CDR2 from the germline V gene are SGHTA and FQGNSA. CDR3 DNA: TGTGCCAGCAGCTTGGACAGTCTTAACTATGGCTACACCTTC. This sequence encodes CASSLDSLNYGYTF.

This clonotype has a handful of counts. The V gene is TRBV10-3, the J gene TRBJ2-3, with 10 bases aligning to TRBD2. Germline lookup yields CDR1 ENHRY and CDR2 SYGVKD. CDR3 length equals 18 residues. The V segment lost 2 bases and the J segment 1 base; nucleotides outside the gene matches: 9. The CDR3 DNA is TGTGCCATCAGTGAGCCCCTCACTAGCGGGGACCGCACAGATACGCAGTATTTT. This codes for CAISEPLTSGDRTDTQYF.

This clonotype came up a few times. This sequence joins TRBV4-2 and TRBJ1-2; TRBD1 agrees at 7 bases. This CDR3 has 14 amino acids. Losses at the gene ends were 7 bases for V and 3 bases for J; bases not matched to a gene: 8. Germline CDR1 is LGHNA and CDR2 is YNFKEQ. The CDR3 DNA follows: TGTGCCAGCAATCGCCCCGGGACAGACTATGGCTACACCTTC. As protein: CASNRPGTDYGYTF.

This clonotype was found many times. The genes are TRBV6-5 and TRBJ2-5, with a possible D match to TRBD2 (7 bases). Trimming stripped 4 bases from V and 5 bases from J, with 23 bases between. This CDR3 contains 17 residues. The germline V gene has CDR1 MNHEY and CDR2 SVGAGI. Here the CDR3 DNA reads TGTGCCAGCAGTTCACACGCGGGGGCCCCTGATGGGGAGACCCAGTACTTC. It specifies CASSSHAGAPDGETQYF.

This clonotype came up a few times. V is TRBV7-2 and J is TRBJ2-1; 10 bases fit TRBD2. The V gene end was trimmed by 4 bases and the J gene end by 4 bases; junction bases not matched to a gene: 1. CDR3 length equals 14 residues. Per the germline V gene, CDR1 is SGHTA and CDR2 is FQGNSA. CDR3 bases: TGTGCCAGCAGCTCACTAGCGGGATACAATGAGCAGTTCTTC. This codes for CASSSLAGYNEQFF.

This clonotype was observed many times. V gene TRBV12-3 or TRBV12-4 combines with J gene TRBJ2-6; TRBD1 might be the D (6 bases). The V end lost 8 bases, the J end lost 0 bases, and 23 bases lay between the germline ends. CDR3 length: 19 residues. The CDR3 protein is CASRPLTGISHSGANVLTF. Written as DNA, the CDR3 is TGTGCCAGCCGACCTCTTACAGGGATTAGCCACTCTGGGGCCAACGTCCTGACTTTC.

The genes are TRBV5-1 and TRBJ1-2, with D perhaps TRBD1 (6 bases). Trimming took off 0 bases at V and 7 bases at J, with 13 bases between the two ends. Germline V gene lookup returns CDR1 SGHRS and CDR2 YFSETQ. This CDR3 has 14 amino acids. In DNA, the CDR3 is TGCGCCAGCAGCTTGGGGGGGCTAGCCGGTGGCTACACCTTC. Protein product: CASSLGGLAGGYTF.

This clonotype was observed a few times. The chain employs TRBV7-2 and TRBJ2-1; D is ambiguous. CDR3 length: 13 amino acids. Trimming cost V 5 bases and J 5 bases, with 10 bases left between them. Germline V CDR1 and CDR2: SGHTA, FQGNSA. This CDR3 reads CASSIGRNNEQFF. The DNA of the CDR3 is TGTGCCAGCAGCATTGGACGGAACAATGAGCAGTTCTTC.

The chain uses TRBV7-2 and TRBJ2-3; D might be TRBD2 (7 bases). V shed 4 bases and J shed 4 bases, with 12 bases lying between them. Per germline, CDR1 SGHTA and CDR2 FQGNSA. The CDR3 consists of 14 residues. The CDR3 loop is CASSSRGAADTQYF. Here the CDR3 DNA reads TGTGCCAGCAGCTCTCGGGGGGCGGCAGATACGCAGTATTTT.

The chain combines TRBV5-1 with TRBJ2-5; D may be TRBD1 or TRBD2 (6 bases each). CDR1 is SGHRS, CDR2 YFSETQ, per germline. With 2 bases removed from V and 2 bases from J, the gap between germline ends came to 13 bases. The CDR3 contains 15 residues. The CDR3 nucleotides are TGCGCCAGCAGCTTCGCGGGACACCGTCAAGAGACCCAGTACTTC. This codes for CASSFAGHRQETQYF.

In its sample, this clonotype was seen many times. The chain is built from TRBV4-2 and TRBJ1-1, with 7 bases aligning to TRBD1. The V gene end was trimmed by 0 bases and the J gene end by 6 bases; junction bases not matched to a gene: 10. Germline V gene lookup returns CDR1 LGHNA and CDR2 YNFKEQ. This CDR3 comprises 16 residues. CDR3 residues: CASSQDAYQGGAEAFF. CDR3 sequence (DNA): TGTGCCAGCAGCCAAGATGCGTACCAGGGGGGCGCTGAAGCTTTCTTT.

V and J are TRBV7-2 and TRBJ2-7; 8 positions match TRBD2. The CDR3 is 17 amino acids. The ends lost 5 bases at V and 1 base at J; junction bases unmatched: 13. The V gene's germline CDR1 is SGHTA and CDR2 FQGNSA. DNA for the CDR3: TGTGCCAGCAGCGGGGCGGGGGGTAGCGGGGTATCCTACGAGCAGTACTTC. The encoded protein is CASSGAGGSGVSYEQYF.

There are many counts of this clonotype. The chain carries TRBV6-2 or TRBV6-3 and TRBJ2-7; D might be TRBD1 (6 bases). CDR1 is MNHEY, CDR2 SVGEGT, per germline. The CDR3 consists of 12 residues. Trimming cost V 5 bases and J 4 bases, with 9 bases left between them. The CDR3 protein is CASSARGYEQYV. The CDR3 DNA sequence: TGTGCCAGCAGTGCGAGGGGGTACGAGCAGTACGTC.

Only a few counts were recorded for this clonotype. V usage is TRBV20-1 and J usage is TRBJ2-5; 11 bases align to TRBD2. Trimming cost V 3 bases and J 0 bases; bases outside gene matches: 6. This CDR3 has 16 amino acids. Germline CDR1 DFQATT, CDR2 SNEGSKA (reference sequence). The CDR3 loop reads CSARGRLAGHQETQYF. CDR3 coding DNA: TGCAGTGCTAGGGGAAGACTAGCGGGGCACCAAGAGACCCAGTACTTC.

The table lists this clonotype with many counts. This rearrangement joins TRBV20-1 to TRBJ2-1; 7 positions agree with TRBD1. The length of the CDR3 is 13 residues. The V gene end was trimmed by 3 bases and the J gene end by 8 bases; junction bases not matched to a gene: 7. Germline V gene sequence: CDR1 DFQATT, CDR2 SNEGSKA (reference sequence). CDR3 bases: TGCAGTGCTAGGAGGGGGCCGTGGGATGAGCAGTTCTTC. Protein sequence: CSARRGPWDEQFF.

This clonotype was picked up a small number of times. The V call is TRBV10-2, the J call TRBJ2-7; 9 nucleotides line up with TRBD1. The CDR3 runs 15 residues. The V gene's germline CDR1 is WSHSY and CDR2 SAAADI. V gave up 7 bases and J gave up 0 bases; unmatched junction bases: 7. CDR3 DNA sequence: TGCGCCAGCAACCCGGGACAGGGACACTCCTACGAGCAGTACTTC. Encoded protein: CASNPGQGHSYEQYF.

This chain joins TRBV13 and TRBJ1-1, with D possibly matching TRBD1 (5 bases). The CDR3 covers 15 residues. CDR1 PRHDT and CDR2 FYEKMQ come from the germline V gene (reference sequence). V was clipped by 0 bases and J by 1 base, with 9 bases between them. The CDR3 region has the DNA TGTGCCAGCAGCTTAGGGGGACCGGAGAACACTGAAGCTTTCTTT. Translated: CASSLGGPENTEAFF.

The V gene is TRBV6-1, the J gene TRBJ1-4; D uncertain. In germline, CDR1 is MNHNS, CDR2 SASEGT. Trimming took 7 bases from V and 3 from J, leaving 9 bases between them. The CDR3 is 13 residues long. This CDR3 is CASTQLPNEKLFF. CDR3 coding DNA: TGTGCCAGCACGCAGCTCCCTAATGAAAAACTGTTTTTT.

V usage is TRBV7-2 and J usage is TRBJ1-2; maybe TRBD1 (6 bases). CDR1 and CDR2 from the germline V gene are SGHTA and FQGNSA. The CDR3 spans 13 residues. V lost 1 base to trimming and J lost 8 bases, with 11 bases between them. The CDR3 DNA is TGTGCCAGCAGCTTAGGGACAGATGGCGGCTACACCTTC. This gives the protein CASSLGTDGGYTF. Based on the CDR3 plus reference TRBV7-2 and TRBJ1-2, the full variable domain is GAGVSQSPSNKVTEKGKDVELRCDPISGHTALYWYRQSLGQGLEFLIYFQGNSAPDKSGLPSDRFSAERTGGSVSTLTIQRTQQEDSAVYLCASSLGTDGGYTFGSGTRLTVV.

The chain uses TRBV11-2 and TRBJ1-5, with 10 positions matching TRBD1. The CDR3 is made up of 18 amino acids. J gave up 6 bases and V 4 bases, and 15 bases lay outside the gene matches. The germline V gene encodes CDR1 SGHAT and CDR2 FQNNGV. CDR3 in amino acids: CASSSTPSTGGFGQPQHF. Here the CDR3 DNA reads TGTGCCAGCAGCTCCACTCCCTCGACAGGGGGCTTCGGTCAGCCCCAGCATTTT.

There are a few counts of this clonotype. This rearrangement joins TRBV5-1 to TRBJ2-5, with 11 nucleotides matching TRBD1. The V gene's germline CDR1 is SGHRS and CDR2 YFSETQ. Trimming removed 4 bases from V and 5 bases from J; junction bases left unmatched: 10. The CDR3 length is 16 residues. The CDR3 spells CASSQGTGGHIETQYF. CDR3 bases: TGCGCCAGCAGCCAAGGGACAGGGGGTCATATTGAGACCCAGTACTTC.

V usage is TRBV4-2 and J usage is TRBJ2-6; D might be TRBD2 (6 bases). CDR1 is LGHNA and CDR2 is YNFKEQ in the germline V gene. This CDR3 has 15 residues. Trimming stripped 6 bases from V and 2 bases from J, with 11 bases between. This chain's CDR3 is CASSYGTAGANVLTF. The CDR3 coding sequence is TGTGCCAGCAGTTACGGGACTGCTGGGGCCAACGTCCTGACTTTC.

This clonotype was seen only a few times. The rearrangement uses TRBV5-6 and TRBJ2-7; 9 bases fit TRBD1. V lost 1 base to trimming and J lost 6 bases; unmatched junction nucleotides: 8. Germline assignment: CDR1 SGHDT and CDR2 YYEEEE. The CDR3 covers 15 residues. CDR3 DNA: TGTGCCAGCAGCTTGATGGCCGGGACAGGGATCGAGCAGTACTTC. Protein sequence: CASSLMAGTGIEQYF.

V is TRBV7-2 and J is TRBJ2-1; no definite D call. There are 15 residues in the CDR3. Germline CDR1 and CDR2: SGHTA and FQGNSA. The germline V and J ends were trimmed by 5 bases and 2 bases, with 13 bases remaining between them. The CDR3 DNA reads TGTGCCAGCAGCAAAGACACGGTGACCTACAATGAGCAGTTCTTC. Protein product: CASSKDTVTYNEQFF.

This sequence joins TRBV3-1 and TRBJ1-2, with TRBD1 matching 7 bases. From germline, CDR1 is LGHDT and CDR2 YNNKEL (reference sequence). With 2 bases clipped from V and 6 bases from J, the junction kept 6 bases outside the gene matches. This CDR3 contains 14 residues. DNA for the CDR3: TGTGCCAGCAGCCAAACCACAGGGGTGGATGGCTACACCTTC. Amino acids: CASSQTTGVDGYTF.